This T cell receptor beta chain is from a study of graft-versus-host responses after intestinal transplantation. CDR1 is SGDLS, CDR2 YYNGEE, per germline. The CDR3 consists of 14 residues. The germline V and J ends were trimmed by 0 bases and 2 bases, with 9 bases remaining between them. Clones were sequenced by immunoSEQ multiplex PCR, and TCRdb holds only the in-frame ones, with some missing. The table records tens of thousands of clones, about 93% of them present only once. A word on this clone: The antigen is unknown.

This receptor was obtained from a human donor who received an intestinal transplant. The J gene is TRBJ2-7, the V gene TRBV9; unclear D gene. Sequencing used unstimulated CD8+ T cells sorted from spleen or lymph node cells, obtained before intestinal transplant. The DNA of the CDR3 is TGTGCCAGCAGCGTAGATCCGTCTCCCTACGAGCAGTACTTC. This sequence encodes CASSVDPSPYEQYF.